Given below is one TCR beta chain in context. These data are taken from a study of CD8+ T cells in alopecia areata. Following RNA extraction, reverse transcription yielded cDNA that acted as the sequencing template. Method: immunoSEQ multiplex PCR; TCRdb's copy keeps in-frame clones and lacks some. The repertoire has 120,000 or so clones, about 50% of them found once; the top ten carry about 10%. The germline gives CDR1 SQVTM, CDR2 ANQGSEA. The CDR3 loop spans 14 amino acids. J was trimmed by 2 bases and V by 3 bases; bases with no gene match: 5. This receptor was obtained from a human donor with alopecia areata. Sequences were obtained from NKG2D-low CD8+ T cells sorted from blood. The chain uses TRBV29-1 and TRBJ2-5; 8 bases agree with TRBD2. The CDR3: CSVDEAGEQETQYF. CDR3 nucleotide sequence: TGCAGCGTTGATGAAGCGGGGGAACAAGAGACCCAGTACTTC.